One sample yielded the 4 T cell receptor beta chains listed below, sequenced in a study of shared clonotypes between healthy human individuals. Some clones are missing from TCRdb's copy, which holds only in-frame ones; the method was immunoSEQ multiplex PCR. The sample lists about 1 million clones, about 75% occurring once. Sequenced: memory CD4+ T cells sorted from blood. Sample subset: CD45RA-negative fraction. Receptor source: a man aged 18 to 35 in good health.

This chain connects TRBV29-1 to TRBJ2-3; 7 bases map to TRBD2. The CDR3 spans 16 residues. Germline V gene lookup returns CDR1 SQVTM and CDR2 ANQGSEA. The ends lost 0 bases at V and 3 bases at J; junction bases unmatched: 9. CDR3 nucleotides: TGCAGCGTTGAAGATCTGGTGTGGGGGGGGACAGATACGCAGTATTTT. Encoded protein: CSVEDLVWGGTDTQYF.

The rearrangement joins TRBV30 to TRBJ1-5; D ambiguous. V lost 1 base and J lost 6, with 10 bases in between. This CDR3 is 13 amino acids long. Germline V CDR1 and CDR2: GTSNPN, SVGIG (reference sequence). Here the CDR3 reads CAWSALKSQPQHF. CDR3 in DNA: TGTGCCTGGAGTGCCCTTAAAAGTCAGCCCCAGCATTTT.

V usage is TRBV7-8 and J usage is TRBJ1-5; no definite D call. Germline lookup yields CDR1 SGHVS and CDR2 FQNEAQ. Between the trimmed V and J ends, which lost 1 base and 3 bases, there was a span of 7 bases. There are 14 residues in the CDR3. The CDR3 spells CASSLVGINQPQHF. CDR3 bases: TGTGCCAGCAGCTTAGTGGGGATCAATCAGCCCCAGCATTTT.

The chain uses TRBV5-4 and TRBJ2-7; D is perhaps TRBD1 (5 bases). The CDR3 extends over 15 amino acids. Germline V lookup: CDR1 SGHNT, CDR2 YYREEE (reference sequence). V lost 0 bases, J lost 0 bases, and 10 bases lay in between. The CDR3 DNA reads TGTGCCAGCAGCTTGGACAGGTGGAACTCCTACGAGCAGTACTTC. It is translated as CASSLDRWNSYEQYF.